These 31 T cell receptor beta chains were sequenced from one sample in a study of T cells after yellow fever vaccination. TCRdb reprocessed the 5' RACE reads with MiXCR, giving one entry per CDR3 protein. The sample contains about 330,000 distinct CDR3 sequences, roughly 4.3% of which appear only once. Sequences were derived from PBMCs, sampled 5 days after the yellow fever booster vaccination. Every receptor here comes from a man between 18 and 29 years old who received the YFV17D yellow fever vaccine.

This clonotype was seen a handful of times. The CDR3 DNA reads as TGTGCCAGCGTTGGGGGTTTATACGAGCAGTACTTC. Amino acid sequence: CASVGGLYEQYF. This chain joins TRBV2 and TRBJ2-7; the D call may be TRBD1 or TRBD2 (5 bases each). The CDR3 covers 12 residues. The germline V and J ends were trimmed by 8 bases and 4 bases, with 12 bases remaining between them. Germline CDR1 is SNHLY and CDR2 is FYNNEI. The full variable domain, with the rest looked up from reference TRBV2 and TRBJ2-7, is EPEVTQTPSHQVTQMGQEVILRCVPISNHLYFYWYRQILGQKVEFLVSFYNNEISEKSEIFDDQFSVERPDGSNFTLKIRSTKLEDSAMYFCASVGGLYEQYFGPGTRLTVT.

DNA for the CDR3: TGTGCCAGCAGCCCGGACAGGGGGCATGAAAAACTGTTTTTT. As protein: CASSPDRGHEKLFF. The rearrangement links TRBV7-2 to TRBJ1-4; 11 bases agree with TRBD1. This CDR3 spans 14 amino acids. The V gene's germline CDR1 is SGHTA and CDR2 FQGNSA. The ends lost 5 bases at V and 6 bases at J; junction bases unmatched: 2.

This clonotype was observed at least ten times. This chain uses TRBV6-5 with TRBJ1-5; possibly TRBD1 for D (5 bases). Trimming took 2 bases from V and 6 from J, leaving 11 bases between them. Germline V gene data show CDR1 as MNHEY and CDR2 as SVGAGI. The length of the CDR3 is 14 residues. CDR3 coding DNA: TGTGCCAGCAGTTACCTAGGGGAGGGTCAGCCCCAGCATTTT. It codes for CASSYLGEGQPQHF.

At least ten counts were recorded for this clonotype. The rearrangement links TRBV7-2 to TRBJ2-7, with TRBD2 as a possible D gene (5 bases). The CDR3 has 14 amino acids. Germline V gene data show CDR1 as SGHTA and CDR2 as FQGNSA. The V gene lost 3 bases and the J gene lost 6 bases, with 15 bases spanning the gap. This CDR3 reads CASSFSGGQGEQYF. The CDR3 nucleotides read TGTGCCAGCAGCTTCTCCGGAGGTCAAGGCGAGCAGTACTTC.

The sample holds a few counts of this clonotype. The chain carries TRBV7-8 and TRBJ2-2, with 8 bases identical to TRBD1. Trimming took 2 bases from V and 7 from J; bases not matched to a gene: 9. The CDR3 length is 16 residues. The germline V gene encodes CDR1 SGHVS and CDR2 FQNEAQ. The CDR3 sequence is CASSLIPGGAGGELFF. CDR3 nucleotides: TGTGCCAGCAGCTTAATACCAGGGGGCGCGGGCGGGGAGCTGTTTTTT.

This chain joins TRBV18 and TRBJ1-1; the match to TRBD1 covers 8 bases. The CDR3 runs 13 residues. Germline V gives CDR1 KGHSH, CDR2 LQKENI. The junction had 8 bases not matched to a gene; V was cut back by 3 bases and J by 11 bases. The chain's CDR3 is CASSPTGEGIAFF. The CDR3 nucleotides read TGTGCCAGCTCACCGACAGGGGAGGGGATTGCTTTCTTT. The full variable domain, rest sourced from reference TRBV18 and TRBJ1-1, is NAGVMQNPRHLVRRRGQEARLRCSPMKGHSHVYWYRQLPEEGLKFMVYLQKENIIDESGMPKERFSAEFPKEGPSILRIQQVVRGDSAAYFCASSPTGEGIAFFGQGTRLTVV.

DNA of the CDR3: TGCGCCAGCAGCTTAGGGTGGAGGTCCTACAATGAGCAGTTCTTC. Its translation is CASSLGWRSYNEQFF. The rearrangement joins TRBV5-1 to TRBJ2-1, with D tentatively TRBD2 (5 bases). This CDR3 comprises 15 residues. The V end was cut by 2 bases, the J end by 1 base, with 10 bases between. Germline CDR1 and CDR2: SGHRS and YFSETQ.

This clonotype was seen more than once but under ten times. V and J are TRBV18 and TRBJ2-7; 7 nucleotides align to TRBD2. Germline V gives CDR1 KGHSH, CDR2 LQKENI. This CDR3 contains 14 residues. V lost 3 bases, J lost 2 bases, and 4 bases stayed unmatched. The CDR3 reads CASSPIAGAYEQYF. The DNA for the CDR3 is TGTGCCAGCTCACCCATTGCGGGGGCCTACGAGCAGTACTTC.

This clonotype has a count of ten or more. This sequence joins TRBV20-1 and TRBJ2-5; D call uncertain. Trimming took off 6 bases at V and 3 bases at J, with 14 bases between the two ends. Per germline, CDR1 DFQATT and CDR2 SNEGSKA (reference sequence). The CDR3 is made up of 13 amino acids. CDR3 sequence: CSAVRSPEETQYF. Here the CDR3 DNA reads TGCAGTGCGGTGAGGTCTCCAGAAGAGACCCAGTACTTC.

The J gene is TRBJ2-5, the V gene TRBV15, with 12 bases aligning to TRBD1. The CDR3 is 16 amino acids. Germline CDR1 is LNHNV and CDR2 is YYDKDF (reference sequence). The J segment lost 5 bases and the V segment lost 5 bases, leaving 9 bases of the junction unmatched. CDR3 in amino acids: CATSGWDRGRGETQYF. The CDR3 nucleotides read TGTGCCACCAGCGGCTGGGACAGGGGGCGAGGGGAGACCCAGTACTTC.

The rearrangement joins TRBV5-6 to TRBJ1-6; unclear D gene. The CDR3 is made up of 12 amino acids. Germline loops: CDR1 SGHDT, CDR2 YYEEEE. Trimming took off 7 bases at V and 2 bases at J, with 4 bases between the two ends. CDR3 loop: CASGPYNSPLHF. DNA for the CDR3: TGTGCCAGCGGTCCCTATAATTCACCCCTCCACTTT.

CDR3 DNA sequence: TGTGCCAGCAGCTTCGGACAGGGAGGAGCTTTCTTT. As protein: CASSFGQGGAFF. The chain couples TRBV7-9 to TRBJ1-1; TRBD1 matches 8 bases. This CDR3 has 12 amino acids. V gave up 3 bases and J gave up 10 bases; unmatched junction bases: 4. Germline V gene lookup returns CDR1 SEHNR and CDR2 FQNEAQ (reference sequence).

Ten or more counts support this clonotype. The CDR3 nucleotides read TGCGCCAGCAGCTTGGGCGGGGGGGCTTTGGATGAGCAGTTCTTC. Protein: CASSLGGGALDEQFF. The chain couples TRBV5-1 to TRBJ2-1; 9 bases line up with TRBD2. Germline lookup yields CDR1 SGHRS and CDR2 YFSETQ. Germline trimming cut 0 bases from V and 8 bases from J; bases unmatched to any gene: 6. CDR3 length equals 15 residues.

This clonotype was seen at least ten times. The chain links TRBV27 to TRBJ2-7; D is uncertain. Germline V gene lookup returns CDR1 MNHEY and CDR2 SMNVEV (reference sequence). This CDR3 contains 13 residues. V shed 6 bases and J shed 4 bases, with 13 bases lying between them. The CDR3, as DNA: TGTGCCAGCAGCCCCTGGAGTTCATACGAGCAGTACTTC. Residues: CASSPWSSYEQYF.

This clonotype has ten or more counts. The CDR3 DNA sequence: TGTGCCAGCTCGACTAGACAGGGAGGGTCAGAGACCCAGTACTTC. It specifies CASSTRQGGSETQYF. V usage is TRBV18 and J usage is TRBJ2-5; D could derive from TRBD1 or TRBD2 (7 bases each). The V gene lost 6 bases and the J gene lost 4 bases, with 18 bases spanning the gap. The CDR3 spans 15 residues. Germline V gene data show CDR1 as KGHSH and CDR2 as LQKENI.

V gene TRBV4-1 combines with J gene TRBJ2-3; D is uncertain. Germline loops: CDR1 MGHRA, CDR2 YSYEKL. The CDR3 is 15 amino acids. Trimming removed 1 base from V and 3 bases from J, with 11 bases in between. CDR3: CASSQVPAGTDTQYF. CDR3 nucleotide sequence: TGCGCCAGCAGCCAAGTGCCCGCCGGGACAGATACGCAGTATTTT.

Only a few counts were recorded for this clonotype. The chain couples TRBV7-2 to TRBJ2-7; 7 bases map to TRBD1. This CDR3 contains 14 residues. The J segment lost 0 bases and the V segment lost 5 bases, leaving 4 bases of the junction unmatched. Germline assignment: CDR1 SGHTA and CDR2 FQGNSA. The CDR3 loop is CASSQGTASYEQYF. The DNA for the CDR3 is TGTGCCAGCAGCCAAGGGACAGCCTCCTACGAGCAGTACTTC.

This clonotype came up a few times. The V call is TRBV12-3 or TRBV12-4, the J call TRBJ2-2; TRBD2 aligns across 12 bases. This CDR3 is built from 15 residues. After removal of 7 bases from V and 5 bases from J, the junction contained 5 bases not matched to a gene. CDR3 in DNA: TGTGCCAGCATTGCACTAGCGGGGGGTACCGGGGAGCTGTTTTTT. Protein sequence: CASIALAGGTGELFF.

The rearrangement joins TRBV27 to TRBJ2-1; 9 bases match TRBD2. The CDR3 runs 14 residues. Germline V gene data show CDR1 as MNHEY and CDR2 as SMNVEV (reference sequence). The ends lost 2 bases at V and 6 bases at J; junction bases unmatched: 2. CDR3 nucleotides: TGTGCCAGCAGTTTAACTAGCGGGTTCAATGAGCAGTTCTTC. It is translated as CASSLTSGFNEQFF.

The sample holds many counts of this clonotype. V is TRBV7-9 and J is TRBJ1-1; D perhaps matches TRBD1 (5 bases). The germline V gene encodes CDR1 SEHNR and CDR2 FQNEAQ (reference sequence). Trimming shortened V by 2 bases and J by 11 bases, and 9 bases separated the two germline ends. The CDR3 is made up of 11 amino acids. In nucleotides, the CDR3 is TGTGCCAGCAGCTTAACCAAGGGGGCTTTCTTT. The encoded protein is CASSLTKGAFF. The variable domain in full, with the rest retrieved from reference TRBV7-9 and TRBJ1-1, is DTGVSQNPRHKITKRGQNVTFRCDPISEHNRLYWYRQTLGQGPEFLTYFQNEAQLEKSRLLSDRFSAERPKGSFSTLEIQRTEQGDSAMYLCASSLTKGAFFGQGTRLTVV.

The table lists this clonotype with a few counts. The V gene is TRBV20-1, the J gene TRBJ1-4; D possibly corresponds to TRBD1 (6 bases). The CDR3 loop spans 13 amino acids. Germline V CDR1 and CDR2: DFQATT, SNEGSKA (reference sequence). Trimming took off 6 bases at V and 7 bases at J, with 15 bases between the two ends. The CDR3 DNA follows: TGCAGTGCCCAGTTCGGAGGGGGTGAAAAACTGTTTTTT. Translation gives CSAQFGGGEKLFF.

The chain employs TRBV7-2 and TRBJ2-5; D may be TRBD2 (5 bases). Germline values: CDR1 SGHTA, CDR2 FQGNSA. Trimming took 7 bases from V and 8 from J, leaving 20 bases between them. CDR3 length: 14 residues. The CDR3: CASNSELARTTQYF. The CDR3 coding sequence is TGTGCCAGCAACTCGGAGCTAGCCCGGACCACCCAGTACTTC. Using reference TRBV7-2 and TRBJ2-5 for the parts outside the CDR3, the full variable domain is GAGVSQSPSNKVTEKGKDVELRCDPISGHTALYWYRQSLGQGLEFLIYFQGNSAPDKSGLPSDRFSAERTGGSVSTLTIQRTQQEDSAVYLCASNSELARTTQYFGPGTRLLVL.

This clonotype was detected only a few times. The DNA of the CDR3 is TGTGCCAGCAGTTTACAACAGGGTAGTACAGATACGCAGTATTTT. Translation gives CASSLQQGSTDTQYF. This chain joins TRBV27 and TRBJ2-3, with D tentatively TRBD1 (6 bases). This CDR3 comprises 15 residues. V gave up 2 bases and J gave up 3 bases, with 12 bases separating them. The germline V gene encodes CDR1 MNHEY and CDR2 SMNVEV (reference sequence).

This clonotype has a handful of counts. The chain uses TRBV5-1 and TRBJ2-1, with 12 bases identical to TRBD1. Trimming removed 3 bases from V and 7 bases from J; junction bases left unmatched: 14. The CDR3 sequence is 18 residues long. Germline CDR1 reads SGHRS; CDR2 reads YFSETQ. The CDR3 nucleotides read TGCGCCAGCAGCTATAATCCCCGGGACAGGGGGCAGTGGAATGAGCAGTTCTTC. It specifies CASSYNPRDRGQWNEQFF.

In its sample, this clonotype was seen a few times. The DNA of the CDR3 is TGTGCCAGCAGCCGAACACCGACTAGCGGGGGGGACAATGAGCAGTTCTTC. It translates to CASSRTPTSGGDNEQFF. The genes are TRBV3-1 and TRBJ2-1; TRBD2 aligns across 14 bases. Germline CDR1 LGHDT, CDR2 YNNKEL (reference sequence). V lost 4 bases and J lost 5; bases outside the gene matches: 7. This CDR3 has 17 amino acids.

The genes are TRBV27 and TRBJ2-1, with D tentatively TRBD2 (6 bases). Germline V CDR1 and CDR2: MNHEY, SMNVEV (reference sequence). The CDR3 sequence is 15 residues long. V was pared by 8 bases and J by 3 bases, with 17 bases between. The CDR3 DNA reads TGTGCCAGCGGTTCACCGGGACTGGGCTACAATGAGCAGTTCTTC. Translated, it gives CASGSPGLGYNEQFF.

This clonotype occurred a few times. The rearrangement joins TRBV4-3 to TRBJ2-5; TRBD1 agrees at 9 bases. This CDR3 region has 15 residues. CDR1 is LGHNA, CDR2 YSLEER, per germline. Trimming cost V 0 bases and J 5 bases; bases outside gene matches: 4. The CDR3 spells CASSQDTGQGETQYF. DNA for the CDR3: TGCGCCAGCAGCCAAGACACTGGACAGGGGGAGACCCAGTACTTC.

This clonotype was observed a few times. This chain connects TRBV5-5 to TRBJ2-3; the D gene is possibly TRBD2 (6 bases). This CDR3 has 20 amino acids. V dropped 5 bases and J dropped 2 bases, with 30 bases sitting between them. The V gene's germline CDR1 is SGHKS and CDR2 YYEKEE (reference sequence). CDR3 in amino acids: CASRAVHGTTVRTTTDTQYF. DNA of the CDR3: TGTGCCAGCAGGGCCGTTCATGGCACGACTGTCCGGACTACCACAGATACGCAGTATTTT.

This clonotype was recorded a few times. The J gene is TRBJ2-1, the V gene TRBV5-1; D is possibly TRBD1 (6 bases). The CDR3 contains 14 residues. V dropped 7 bases and J dropped 5 bases, with 16 bases sitting between them. Germline V gene data show CDR1 as SGHRS and CDR2 as YFSETQ. The CDR3 spells CASQKDSLNNEQFF. The CDR3 DNA reads TGCGCCAGCCAAAAGGACAGTCTGAACAATGAGCAGTTCTTC.

This sequence joins TRBV7-2 and TRBJ1-3, with D unresolved. Germline V gene data show CDR1 as SGHTA and CDR2 as FQGNSA. The V and J ends lost 5 bases and 4 bases respectively, with 12 bases between them. The CDR3 spans 14 residues. Here the CDR3 DNA reads TGTGCCAGCAGCCGATACGGGGTCGGAAACACCATATATTTT. Protein product: CASSRYGVGNTIYF.

This clonotype turned up a few times. The gene calls are TRBV7-9 and TRBJ1-2; D uncertain. Germline-derived CDR1 and CDR2 are SEHNR and FQNEAQ (reference sequence). Trimming shortened V by 5 bases and J by 6 bases, and 16 bases separated the two germline ends. The CDR3 is 14 amino acids. CDR3 DNA sequence: TGTGCCAGCAGCGATGGTCGTACACCTCATGGCTACACCTTC. This sequence encodes CASSDGRTPHGYTF.